This T cell receptor (beta chain) was captured in a study of immune heterogeneity within non-small cell lung tumors (dated by TCRdb to between 2018 and 2020). For the wider study: By histology, the tumors were a handful of squamous cell carcinomas, nine to ten non-squamous carcinomas and 1 tumor not otherwise specified. To examine intratumoral immune heterogeneity, the study used whole-exome sequencing, RNA-seq and TCR beta repertoire sequencing on multiple spatially distinct regions of each NSCLC tumor. TCR repertoires were analyzed from some 57 tumor loci of around 15 patients, while transcriptome data covered only about 45 loci from some 11 patients. For mutant peptides 8 to 11 amino acids long, netMHCpan-3.0 predicted neoantigen binding to the HLA alleles of each patient.

The CDR3 starts with the cysteine, ends with the phenylalanine, and has 21 residues. Left in the record is the CDR3 DNA by itself, 63 bases read in frame from the first base. The germline V gene (reference sequence) yields MNHEY for CDR1 and SMNVEV for CDR2. V loses 2 bases, J loses 0 bases, and the germline ends lie 25 bases apart. For the TCR template, genomic DNA was extracted from bulk tumor tissue, and approximately 640 ng of gDNA was amplified for each sample. During surgery, multiple biopsies were taken from each primary tumor and placed as far apart as possible within the tumor mass. The study cohort was described as untreated, and the patients were newly diagnosed NSCLC cases having curative surgery. The samples came from about 16 patients with newly diagnosed non-small cell lung cancer who were having surgery intended to be curative. Resected tumor masses were reviewed by two independent pathologists. Sequencing was performed only on DNA and RNA samples of high quality.

Findings and caveats that apply to the study as a whole: For the most part, high-frequency TCR beta clonotypes differed from one individual patient to another. Identical dominant CDR3B clonotypes recurred across loci within a patient, yet different tumor locations also harbored unique high-frequency clones. A statistically significant but moderate positive correlation (R roughly 0.33) was observed between local T-cell repertoire clonality and local tumor mutational burden.

This clonotype has at least ten counts. Which antigen it targets is not known. No quality values exist for individual bases; no much larger clone is one base distant. The TCR beta CDR3 region was amplified with a multiplex PCR system whose first round ran for roughly 11 cycles using 32 V-gene forward primers and 13 J-gene reverse primers. A QIAGEN Multiplex PCR Kit was used for first-round PCR, and the primer sequences were filed in Chinese patent CN105087789A. A second PCR round added Illumina universal primers using the Phusion High-Fidelity PCR Kit. Paired-end sequencing of TCR libraries was carried out on the Illumina HiSeq X Ten platform at a read length of 151 bp. On the authors' methods: Cutadapt was used to discard reads without multiplex PCR primers, PEAR merged the read pairs, and MiXCR with default settings called the CDR3 regions. Shannon entropy measured repertoire diversity, and clonality was calculated as one minus the Shannon entropy divided by the ln of the count of productive unique sequences. Clonotypes present at frequencies of at least 0.5% were defined as dominant or high-frequency T-cell clones. TCRdb's own reprocessing of the public reads used fastp at Q25 and MiXCR and kept productive beta chains. Entries that share a CDR3 protein sequence are merged under the most common genes and DNA. The V and J calls and clone size come from TCRdb's table, not from the authors' own analysis. The sample yields fewer than 15,000 distinct CDR3 sequences; about 23% were counted once. The ten largest clonotypes hold under 15% of the sample.

The sample comprised lung tumor tissue. The TCR comes from a middle-aged man with non-small cell lung cancer. The sequence is built from TRBV27 and TRBJ2-2, with the D gene uncertain. The CDR3 protein sequence reads: CASSLSPVQITPRANTGELFF. The bases are TGTGCCAGCAGTTTAAGCCCGGTACAGATTACCCCGAGAGCGAACACCGGGGAGCTGTTTTTT.